Listed below are T cell receptor beta chains from one sample, sequenced in a study of Ad26.COV2.S vaccination and SARS-CoV-2 variants. Libraries were prepared by immunoSEQ multiplex PCR; TCRdb keeps only in-frame clonotypes and omits some of them. The sample has around 320,000 clones; roughly 80% are singletons. The input for sequencing was peripheral blood, taken in a trial of Ad26.COV2.S vaccine versus placebo. Receptors were obtained from a person aged 18 to 59 who received the Ad26.COV2.S COVID-19 vaccine or a placebo. Each CDR3 is given with its conserved first and last residue. The D gene is left open where the match is weak. Only some rows state a clone size, as once, few, many or a class for expanded clones.

j_gene	d_gene	abundance	v_gene	CDR3aa	CDR3nt
TRBJ2-4	NA	NA	TRBV5-1	CASSFGGAKNIQYF	TGCGCCAGCAGCTTCGGAGGAGCCAAAAACATTCAGTACTTC
TRBJ1-5	NA	NA	TRBV19	CASSSAGVSNQPQHF	TGTGCCAGTAGTAGCGCAGGGGTTAGCAATCAGCCCCAGCATTTT
TRBJ1-1	TRBD1	NA	TRBV29-1	CSVVARGDTEAFF	TGCAGCGTTGTGGCCAGGGGGGACACTGAAGCTTTCTTT
TRBJ1-1	TRBD1	NA	TRBV9	CASSIQGANTEAFF	TGTGCCAGCAGCATACAGGGGGCCAACACTGAAGCTTTCTTT
TRBJ2-7	NA	NA	TRBV15	CATSSTPPRDPYEQYF	TGTGCCACCAGCAGTACTCCGCCCCGGGACCCCTACGAGCAGTACTTC
TRBJ1-1	NA	NA	TRBV10-3	CAISEPAGKSTEAFF	TGTGCCATCAGTGAACCGGCAGGGAAGAGCACTGAAGCTTTCTTT
TRBJ2-7	TRBD1	few	TRBV27	CASSDRSHEQYF	TGTGCCAGCTCGGACAGGTCCCACGAGCAGTACTTC
TRBJ1-5	TRBD1	NA	TRBV6-5	CASSPGQGHQPQHF	TGTGCCAGCAGCCCAGGACAGGGACATCAGCCCCAGCATTTT
TRBJ2-5	NA	NA	TRBV6-5	CASSYAFGESETQYF	TGTGCCAGCAGTTACGCGTTTGGAGAGTCGGAGACCCAGTACTTC
TRBJ2-7	NA	NA	TRBV5-6	CASSFNRRYEQYF	TGTGCCAGCAGCTTCAACAGGAGGTACGAGCAGTACTTC
TRBJ2-3	NA	NA	TRBV29-1	CSVAFGGAGDTQYF	TGCAGCGTTGCCTTTGGGGGGGCGGGAGATACGCAGTATTTT
TRBJ2-3	NA	NA	TRBV29-1	CSADSRVEDTQYF	TGCAGCGCTGATTCGAGGGTAGAAGATACGCAGTATTTT
TRBJ1-2	NA	NA	TRBV11-1	CASSLSTDYGYTF	TGTGCCAGCAGCTTATCAACCGACTATGGCTACACCTTC
TRBJ2-5	NA	NA	TRBV28	CASSDRTRGETQYF	TGTGCCAGCAGTGACAGGACCCGGGGGGAGACCCAGTACTTC
TRBJ2-3	NA	few	TRBV21-1	CASSPSGSTAGGVDTQYF	TGTGCCAGCAGCCCATCCGGGTCCACAGCGGGGGGCGTAGATACGCAGTATTTT
TRBJ2-1	NA	NA	TRBV7-8	CASSLAARGSYNEQFF	TGTGCCAGCAGCTTAGCGGCCAGGGGCTCCTACAATGAGCAGTTCTTC
TRBJ2-3	NA	NA	TRBV5-4	CASSSWNLRPLASDTQYF	TGTGCCAGCAGCTCATGGAACCTCCGGCCACTAGCAAGTGATACGCAGTATTTT
TRBJ2-3	NA	NA	TRBV7-3	CASSFRGRITDTQYF	TGTGCCAGCAGTTTCAGGGGAAGGATCACAGATACGCAGTATTTT
TRBJ2-7	NA	NA	TRBV5-1	CASSLSLGAVYEQYF	TGCGCCAGCAGCTTGTCCCTGGGGGCAGTCTACGAGCAGTACTTC
TRBJ1-4	NA	NA	TRBV19	CASSTTGTPWAGLFF	TGTGCCAGTAGTACGACCGGGACACCGTGGGCCGGACTGTTTTTT
TRBJ1-3	NA	NA	TRBV4-1	CASSLRPSSGNTIYF	TGCGCCAGCAGCCTCCGACCCAGCTCTGGAAACACCATATATTTT
TRBJ1-4	NA	NA	TRBV7-9	CASSLVQGTNEKLFF	TGTGCCAGCAGCTTAGTGCAGGGAACTAATGAAAAACTGTTTTTT
TRBJ1-4	NA	few	TRBV27	CASSFLGGDEKLFF	TGTGCCAGCAGTTTTCTAGGGGGGGATGAAAAACTGTTTTTT
TRBJ2-1	NA	few	TRBV3-1/TRBV3-2	CASSPWLGTRNEQFF	TGTGCCAGCAGCCCGTGGTTGGGGACGCGGAATGAGCAGTTCTTC
TRBJ1-1	NA	NA	TRBV5-5	CASSLGQSPLAAFF	TGTGCCAGCAGCTTGGGACAGAGCCCCCTGGCAGCTTTCTTT
TRBJ1-2	NA	NA	TRBV7-9	CASSPTSGQGNYGYTF	TGTGCCAGCAGCCCGACTAGTGGTCAGGGGAACTATGGCTACACCTTC
TRBJ1-5	TRBD1	NA	TRBV12-3/TRBV12-4	CASSRTGGQPQHF	TGTGCCAGCAGTCGGACAGGTGGTCAGCCCCAGCATTTT
TRBJ2-7	TRBD1	NA	TRBV15	CATSPDRRSYEQYF	TGTGCCACCAGTCCGGACAGGCGATCCTACGAGCAGTACTTC
TRBJ1-1	NA	NA	TRBV28	CASSSPTGGYTEAFF	TGTGCCAGCAGTTCCCCCACGGGGGGCTACACTGAAGCTTTCTTT